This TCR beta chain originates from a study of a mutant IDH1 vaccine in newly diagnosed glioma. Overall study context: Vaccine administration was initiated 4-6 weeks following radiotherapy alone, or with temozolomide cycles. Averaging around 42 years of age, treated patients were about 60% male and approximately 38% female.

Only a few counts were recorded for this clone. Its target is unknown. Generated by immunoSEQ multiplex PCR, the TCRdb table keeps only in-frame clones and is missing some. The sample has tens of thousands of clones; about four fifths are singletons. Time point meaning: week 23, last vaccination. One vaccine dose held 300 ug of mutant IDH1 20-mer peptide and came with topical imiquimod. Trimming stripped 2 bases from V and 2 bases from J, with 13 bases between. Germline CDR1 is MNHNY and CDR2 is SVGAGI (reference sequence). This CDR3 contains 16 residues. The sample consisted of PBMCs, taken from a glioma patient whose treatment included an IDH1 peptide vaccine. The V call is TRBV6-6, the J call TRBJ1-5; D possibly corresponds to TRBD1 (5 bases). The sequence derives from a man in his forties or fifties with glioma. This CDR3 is CASSYGQGRGNQPQHF. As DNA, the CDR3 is TGTGCCAGCAGTTACGGCCAGGGCAGGGGCAATCAGCCCCAGCATTTT.